One and the same sample provided the 16 T cell receptor beta chains below, sequenced in a study of blood T cell repertoires in COVID-19. Profiled with immunoSEQ multiplex PCR; TCRdb holds only in-frame clones, not every one. In the table there are 250,000 to 300,000 clones, 80% to 90% of which are singletons. The sample consisted of PBMCs or T cells enriched from blood (not recorded which). All receptors come from a man aged 40-49 years who had recovered from COVID-19.

This clone was picked up one time. The CDR3 loop is CASSLVGGINQPQHF. CDR3 nucleotides: TGTGCCAGCAGCTTGGTAGGGGGTATCAATCAGCCCCAGCATTTT. The V gene is TRBV5-5, the J gene TRBJ1-5; TRBD1 might be the D (6 bases). The germline V gene has CDR1 SGHKS and CDR2 YYEKEE (reference sequence). This CDR3 spans 15 amino acids. Trimming stripped 0 bases from V and 3 bases from J, with 10 bases between.

The chain combines TRBV29-1 with TRBJ2-7, with D possibly being TRBD1 (5 bases). V lost 1 base to trimming and J lost 1 base, with 11 bases between them. The CDR3 extends over 14 amino acids. Per the germline V gene, CDR1 is SQVTM and CDR2 is ANQGSEA. The CDR3: CSVEVAGWSYEQYF. CDR3 DNA: TGCAGCGTTGAAGTGGCAGGGTGGTCCTACGAGCAGTACTTC.

The chain joins TRBV13 to TRBJ2-7; the D gene is possibly TRBD2 (6 bases). V lost 2 bases and J 2 bases, leaving 10 bases between the germline ends. Germline V gene lookup returns CDR1 PRHDT and CDR2 FYEKMQ (reference sequence). This CDR3 has 14 amino acids. The DNA for the CDR3 is TGTGCCAGCAGCTTATCGGGAGCCACCTACGAGCAGTACTTC. This encodes CASSLSGATYEQYF.

This clone was observed once. The chain couples TRBV5-1 to TRBJ2-7, with D perhaps TRBD1 (5 bases). The germline gives CDR1 SGHRS, CDR2 YFSETQ. V lost 5 bases and J lost 3, with 9 bases in between. The CDR3 has 12 amino acids. CDR3 protein: CASRLTDYEQYF. CDR3 DNA sequence: TGCGCCAGCAGATTGACAGACTACGAGCAGTACTTC.

This clone appeared a single time. This sequence joins TRBV7-2 and TRBJ2-7; 12 bases match TRBD2. The CDR3 covers 14 residues. Germline CDR1 reads SGHTA; CDR2 reads FQGNSA. The CDR3 reads CACRALAGGYEQYF. CDR3 bases: TGTGCTTGTCGGGCACTAGCGGGGGGTTACGAGCAGTACTTC.

The rearrangement uses TRBV28 and TRBJ1-2, with D perhaps matching TRBD1 (6 bases). V shed 4 bases and J shed 2 bases, with 14 bases lying between them. CDR3 length: 15 amino acids. CDR1 is MDHEN, CDR2 SYDVKM, per germline. CDR3 nucleotides: TGTGCCAGCAGTTCTTATAAAACAGGGAACTATGGCTACACCTTC. Protein: CASSSYKTGNYGYTF.

This clone was seen just once. The chain carries TRBV30 and TRBJ2-7; TRBD2 matches at 7 bases. CDR3 size: 14 residues. Germline assignment: CDR1 GTSNPN and CDR2 SVGIG (reference sequence). Unmatched junction bases numbered 7, after V lost 2 bases and J lost 3 bases. The chain's CDR3 is CAWSPPRGDYEQYF. The CDR3 bases are TGTGCCTGGAGTCCGCCCCGGGGGGACTACGAGCAGTACTTC.

The CDR3 is CASSGRGQLNYGYTF. CDR3 DNA sequence: TGTGCCAGCAGCGGCAGGGGCCAGCTTAACTATGGCTACACCTTC. This rearrangement joins TRBV9 to TRBJ1-2, with D perhaps matching TRBD1 (6 bases). The CDR3 is 15 residues long. Per germline, CDR1 SGDLS and CDR2 YYNGEE. Trimming shortened V by 3 bases and J by 1 base, and 13 bases separated the two germline ends.

This chain connects TRBV7-2 to TRBJ2-3, with 10 positions matching TRBD2. V lost 1 base to trimming and J lost 3 bases; unmatched junction nucleotides: 13. CDR1 and CDR2 (germline): SGHTA, FQGNSA. The CDR3 covers 19 residues. The CDR3 region is CASSLVLGLAGAFTDTQYF. CDR3 nucleotides: TGTGCCAGCAGCTTAGTATTGGGGCTAGCGGGAGCTTTTACAGATACGCAGTATTTT. The full variable domain, rest sourced from reference TRBV7-2 and TRBJ2-3, is GAGVSQSPSNKVTEKGKDVELRCDPISGHTALYWYRQSLGQGLEFLIYFQGNSAPDKSGLPSDRFSAERTGGSVSTLTIQRTQQEDSAVYLCASSLVLGLAGAFTDTQYFGPGTRLTVL.

The chain links TRBV5-1 to TRBJ2-3; 13 bases fit TRBD2. Germline-derived CDR1 and CDR2 are SGHRS and YFSETQ. V trimming: 4 bases; J trimming: 1 base; junction bases outside the gene matches: 9. This CDR3 spans 18 amino acids. CDR3 in amino acids: CASSRGLAGALRTDTQYF. The DNA of the CDR3 is TGCGCCAGCAGCCGAGGACTAGCGGGGGCCCTCCGCACAGATACGCAGTATTTT.

The rearrangement links TRBV18 to TRBJ1-2, with 7 bases that match TRBD1. V was pared by 4 bases and J by 1 base, with 12 bases of the junction left unmatched. Germline V gene sequence: CDR1 KGHSH, CDR2 LQKENI. The CDR3 is 17 amino acids. Here the CDR3 DNA reads TGTGCCAGCTCACTCGAAGGGACAGACGAAATTAACTATGGCTACACCTTC. This gives the protein CASSLEGTDEINYGYTF.

This chain connects TRBV5-4 to TRBJ2-1; D perhaps matches TRBD2 (5 bases). In germline, CDR1 is SGHNT, CDR2 YYREEE (reference sequence). The CDR3 has 15 residues. Trimming took off 0 bases at V and 6 bases at J, with 13 bases between the two ends. CDR3: CASSLGGSRSNEQFF. For the CDR3, the DNA is TGTGCCAGCAGCTTGGGAGGGTCGCGTTCCAATGAGCAGTTCTTC.

In its sample, this clone was seen a few times. V usage is TRBV18 and J usage is TRBJ2-1, with 7 bases fitting TRBD1. The CDR3 has 15 amino acids. The germline V gene has CDR1 KGHSH and CDR2 LQKENI. With 5 bases clipped from V and 7 bases from J, the junction kept 11 bases outside the gene matches. The CDR3 coding sequence is TGTGCCAGCTCAGCCTACCGGGACAGTAAAAATGAGCAGTTCTTC. Translating it yields CASSAYRDSKNEQFF.

The chain links TRBV19 to TRBJ1-2; D possibly corresponds to TRBD1 (5 bases). V gave up 7 bases and J gave up 3 bases, with 12 bases separating them. CDR3 length equals 13 residues. From germline, CDR1 is LNHDA and CDR2 SQIVND (reference sequence). CDR3 loop: CASNIGGHYGYTF. CDR3 bases: TGTGCCAGTAATATCGGGGGTCACTATGGCTACACCTTC.

The chain carries TRBV9 and TRBJ2-7; D perhaps matches TRBD2 (5 bases). The CDR3 spans 14 residues. The germline CDR1 and CDR2 sequences are SGDLS and YYNGEE. V was pared by 3 bases and J by 1 base, with 11 bases between. The CDR3 nucleotides are TGTGCCAGCAGCGGCGGAGGTGTGTCCTACGAGCAGTACTTC. Translating it yields CASSGGGVSYEQYF.

The rearrangement uses TRBV2 and TRBJ2-3; D unclear. CDR1 is SNHLY and CDR2 is FYNNEI in the germline V gene. The CDR3 has 14 residues. V lost 4 bases and J 5 bases, leaving 13 bases between the germline ends. For the CDR3, the DNA is TGTGCCAGCAGTGTTGGCACAGTGGGAGATACGCAGTATTTT. Translated: CASSVGTVGDTQYF. Full variable domain (rest looked up from reference TRBV2 and TRBJ2-3): EPEVTQTPSHQVTQMGQEVILRCVPISNHLYFYWYRQILGQKVEFLVSFYNNEISEKSEIFDDQFSVERPDGSNFTLKIRSTKLEDSAMYFCASSVGTVGDTQYFGPGTRLTVL.